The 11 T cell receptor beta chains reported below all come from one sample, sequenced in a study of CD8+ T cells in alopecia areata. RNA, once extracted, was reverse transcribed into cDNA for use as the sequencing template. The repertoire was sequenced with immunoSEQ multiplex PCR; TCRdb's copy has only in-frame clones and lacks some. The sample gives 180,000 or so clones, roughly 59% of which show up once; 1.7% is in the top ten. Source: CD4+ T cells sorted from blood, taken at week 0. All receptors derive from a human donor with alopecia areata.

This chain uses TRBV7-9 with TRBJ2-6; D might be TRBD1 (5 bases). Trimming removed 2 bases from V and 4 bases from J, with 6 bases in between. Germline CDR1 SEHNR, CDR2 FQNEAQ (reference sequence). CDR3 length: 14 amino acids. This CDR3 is CASSLQGGANVLTF. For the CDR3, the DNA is TGTGCCAGCAGCTTACAGGGCGGGGCCAACGTCCTGACTTTC.

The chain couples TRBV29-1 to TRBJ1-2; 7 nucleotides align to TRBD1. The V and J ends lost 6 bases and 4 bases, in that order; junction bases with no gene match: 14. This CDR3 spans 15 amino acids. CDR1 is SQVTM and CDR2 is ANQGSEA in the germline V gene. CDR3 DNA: TGCAGCGTGCCCTCGACCCTACAGGGGATCTATGGCTACACCTTC. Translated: CSVPSTLQGIYGYTF.

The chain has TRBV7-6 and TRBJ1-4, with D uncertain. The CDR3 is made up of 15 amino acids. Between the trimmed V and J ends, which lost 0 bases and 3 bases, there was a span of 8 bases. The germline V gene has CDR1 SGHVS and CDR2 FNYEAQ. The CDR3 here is CASSLAARANEKLFF. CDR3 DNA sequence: TGTGCCAGCAGCTTAGCGGCTCGGGCTAATGAAAAACTGTTTTTT.

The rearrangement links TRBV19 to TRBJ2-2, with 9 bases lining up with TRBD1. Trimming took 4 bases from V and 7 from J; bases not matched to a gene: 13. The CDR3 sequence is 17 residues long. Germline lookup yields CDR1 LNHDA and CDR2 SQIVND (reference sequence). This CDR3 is CASSNQGTGPLNGELFF. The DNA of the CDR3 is TGTGCCAGTAGTAACCAAGGGACAGGGCCTTTGAACGGGGAGCTGTTTTTT.

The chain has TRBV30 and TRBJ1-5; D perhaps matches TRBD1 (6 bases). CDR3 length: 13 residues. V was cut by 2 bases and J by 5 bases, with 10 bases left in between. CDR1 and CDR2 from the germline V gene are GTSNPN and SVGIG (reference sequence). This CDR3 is CAWSRTVDQPQHF. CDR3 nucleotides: TGTGCCTGGAGTCGGACAGTGGATCAGCCCCAGCATTTT.

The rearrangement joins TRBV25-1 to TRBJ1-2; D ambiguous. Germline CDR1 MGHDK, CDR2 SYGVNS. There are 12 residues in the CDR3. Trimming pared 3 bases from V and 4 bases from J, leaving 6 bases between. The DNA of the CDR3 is TGTGCCAGCAGTGACCTCGTCTATGGCTACACCTTC. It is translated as CASSDLVYGYTF.

In DNA form, the CDR3 reads TGTGCCACCAGCAGAGGGTTACAGCAGCTTAGCACAGATACGCAGTATTTT. Amino acid sequence: CATSRGLQQLSTDTQYF. V gene TRBV15 combines with J gene TRBJ2-3; no clear D gene. V was cut by 1 base and J by 0 bases, with 14 bases left in between. The germline V gene encodes CDR1 LNHNV and CDR2 YYDKDF (reference sequence). The CDR3 length is 17 residues.

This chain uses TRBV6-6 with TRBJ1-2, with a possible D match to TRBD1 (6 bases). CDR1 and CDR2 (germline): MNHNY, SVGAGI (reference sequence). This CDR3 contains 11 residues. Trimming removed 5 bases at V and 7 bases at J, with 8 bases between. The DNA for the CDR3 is TGTGCCAGCAGTACGGACAGTGGCTACACCTTC. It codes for CASSTDSGYTF.

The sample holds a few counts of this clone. The CDR3 DNA reads TGTGCCAGCAAGAGACAGGTGAACAATTCACCCCTCCACTTT. This codes for CASKRQVNNSPLHF. The chain is built from TRBV27 and TRBJ1-6, with D perhaps TRBD1 (6 bases). Germline-derived CDR1 and CDR2 are MNHEY and SMNVEV (reference sequence). The V end was cut by 7 bases, the J end by 7 bases, with 14 bases between. This CDR3 contains 14 residues.

CDR3 sequence: CASSLAGLTEAFF. CDR3 bases: TGCGCCAGCAGCTTGGCGGGATTAACTGAAGCTTTCTTT. This chain uses TRBV5-1 with TRBJ1-1, with no clear D. Trimming stripped 0 bases from V and 5 bases from J, with 8 bases between. The CDR3 has 13 amino acids. The germline V gene has CDR1 SGHRS and CDR2 YFSETQ.

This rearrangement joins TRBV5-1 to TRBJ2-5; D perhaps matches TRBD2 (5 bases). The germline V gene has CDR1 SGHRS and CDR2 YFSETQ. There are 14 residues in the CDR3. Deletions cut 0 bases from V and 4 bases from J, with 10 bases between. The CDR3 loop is CASSLVSSGETQYF. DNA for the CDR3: TGCGCCAGCAGCTTGGTTTCGAGCGGAGAGACCCAGTACTTC.